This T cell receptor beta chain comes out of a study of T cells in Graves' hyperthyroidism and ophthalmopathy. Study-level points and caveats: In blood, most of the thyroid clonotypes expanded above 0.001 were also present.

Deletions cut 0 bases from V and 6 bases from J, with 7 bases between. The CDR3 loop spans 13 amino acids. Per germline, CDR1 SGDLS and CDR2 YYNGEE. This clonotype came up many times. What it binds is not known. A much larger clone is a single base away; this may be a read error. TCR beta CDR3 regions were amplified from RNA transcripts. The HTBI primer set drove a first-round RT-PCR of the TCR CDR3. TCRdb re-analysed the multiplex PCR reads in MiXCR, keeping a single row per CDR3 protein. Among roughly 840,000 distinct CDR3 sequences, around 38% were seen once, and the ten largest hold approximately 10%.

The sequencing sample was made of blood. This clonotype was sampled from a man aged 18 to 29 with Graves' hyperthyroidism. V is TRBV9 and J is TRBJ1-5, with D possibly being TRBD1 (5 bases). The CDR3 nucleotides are TGTGCCAGCAGCGTAGAAGGGGCTCAGCCCCAGCATTTT. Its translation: CASSVEGAQPQHF.